These 4 T cell receptor beta chains share one sample of origin, sequenced in a study of T cells in Graves' hyperthyroidism and ophthalmopathy. Amplification of TCR beta CDR3 regions used RNA as the template. The TCR CDR3 was amplified in a first-round RT-PCR using the HTBI primer set. TCRdb processed the multiplex PCR reads anew with MiXCR; each CDR3 protein has one entry. Among around 580,000 distinct CDR3 sequences, approximately 16% were seen once, and the ten largest hold approximately 18%. The sequenced material came from blood. These receptors originate from a woman between 18 and 29 years old with Graves' hyperthyroidism.

V gene TRBV24-1 combines with J gene TRBJ2-1, with D tentatively TRBD1 or TRBD2 (5 bases each). Trimming cost V 6 bases and J 4 bases, with 15 bases left between them. Germline CDR1 reads KGHDR; CDR2 reads SFDVKD. The CDR3 length is 15 residues. This chain's CDR3 is CATSNSFGGYNEQFF. The CDR3, as DNA: TGTGCCACCAGTAACTCTTTTGGGGGTTACAATGAGCAGTTCTTC.

This clonotype was observed at least ten times. The V call is TRBV29-1, the J call TRBJ2-3; D is unresolved. Germline CDR1 and CDR2: SQVTM and ANQGSEA. V lost 7 bases and J lost 4, with 15 bases in between. The CDR3 is 13 amino acids. CDR3 sequence reads: CSGDDPIADTQYF. In DNA form, the CDR3 reads TGCAGCGGAGACGACCCAATTGCAGATACGCAGTATTTT.

This clonotype was recorded at least ten times. The genes are TRBV2 and TRBJ1-4; D unclear. Germline loops: CDR1 SNHLY, CDR2 FYNNEI. This CDR3 has 15 residues. V lost 6 bases to trimming and J lost 0 bases, with 11 bases between them. The CDR3 region has the DNA TGTGCCAGCAGGGGAGGACGGCCAACTAATGAAAAACTGTTTTTT. It codes for CASRGGRPTNEKLFF. The full variable domain, completed using reference TRBV2 and TRBJ1-4, is EPEVTQTPSHQVTQMGQEVILRCVPISNHLYFYWYRQILGQKVEFLVSFYNNEISEKSEIFDDQFSVERPDGSNFTLKIRSTKLEDSAMYFCASRGGRPTNEKLFFGSGTQLSVL.

The chain couples TRBV6-2 or TRBV6-3 to TRBJ1-5; 8 bases align to TRBD1. The ends lost 6 bases at V and 7 bases at J; junction bases unmatched: 8. CDR1 and CDR2 (germline): MNHEY, SVGEGT. The CDR3 is 14 amino acids. The CDR3 region has the DNA TGTGCCAGCAGACAGACAGGGGAGGGCCAGCCCCAGCATTTT. It translates to CASRQTGEGQPQHF.